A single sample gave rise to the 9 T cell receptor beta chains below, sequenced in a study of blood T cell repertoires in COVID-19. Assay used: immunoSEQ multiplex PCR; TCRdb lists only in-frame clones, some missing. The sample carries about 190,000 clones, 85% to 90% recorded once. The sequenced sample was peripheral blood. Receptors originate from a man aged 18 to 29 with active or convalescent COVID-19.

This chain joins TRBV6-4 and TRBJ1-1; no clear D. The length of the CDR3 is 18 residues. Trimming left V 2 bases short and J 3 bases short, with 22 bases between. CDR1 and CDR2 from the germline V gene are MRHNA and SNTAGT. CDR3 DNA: TGTGCCAGCAGTGACGAAAGGATAAAGTCGGGTGATGACACTGAAGCTTTCTTT. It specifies CASSDERIKSGDDTEAFF.

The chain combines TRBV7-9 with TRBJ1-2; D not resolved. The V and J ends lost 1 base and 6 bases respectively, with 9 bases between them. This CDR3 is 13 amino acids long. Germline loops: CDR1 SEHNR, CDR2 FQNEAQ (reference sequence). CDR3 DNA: TGTGCCAGCAGCTTAGATCCGGGTAATGGCTACACCTTC. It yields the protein CASSLDPGNGYTF.

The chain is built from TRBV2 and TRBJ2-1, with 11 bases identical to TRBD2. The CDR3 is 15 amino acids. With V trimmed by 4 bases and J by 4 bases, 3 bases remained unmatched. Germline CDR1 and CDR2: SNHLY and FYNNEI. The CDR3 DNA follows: TGTGCCAGCAGTGGCTTAGCGGGGGGGTACAATGAGCAGTTCTTC. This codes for CASSGLAGGYNEQFF.

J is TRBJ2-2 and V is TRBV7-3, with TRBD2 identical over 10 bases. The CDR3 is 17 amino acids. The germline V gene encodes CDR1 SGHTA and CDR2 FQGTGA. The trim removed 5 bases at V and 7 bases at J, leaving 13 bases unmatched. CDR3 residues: CASSPPILAGAGGELFF. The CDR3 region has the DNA TGTGCCAGCAGCCCCCCCATCCTAGCGGGAGCGGGCGGGGAGCTGTTTTTT. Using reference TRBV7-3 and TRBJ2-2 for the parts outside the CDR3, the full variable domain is GAGVSQTPSNKVTEKGKYVELRCDPISGHTALYWYRQSLGQGPEFLIYFQGTGAADDSGLPNDRFFAVRPEGSVSTLKIQRTERGDSAVYLCASSPPILAGAGGELFFGEGSRLTVL.

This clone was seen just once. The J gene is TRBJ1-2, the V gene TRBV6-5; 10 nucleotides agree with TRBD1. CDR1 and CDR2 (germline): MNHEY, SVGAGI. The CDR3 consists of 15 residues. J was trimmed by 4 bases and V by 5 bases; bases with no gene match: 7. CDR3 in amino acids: CASSIGTGDFYGYTF. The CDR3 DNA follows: TGTGCCAGCAGTATAGGGACAGGGGATTTCTATGGCTACACCTTC.

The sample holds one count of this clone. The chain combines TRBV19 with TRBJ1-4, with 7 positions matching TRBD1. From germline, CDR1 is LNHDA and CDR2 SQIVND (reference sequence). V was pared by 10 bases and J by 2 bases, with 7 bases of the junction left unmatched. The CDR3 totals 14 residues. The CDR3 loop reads CAKGGVGTNEKLFF. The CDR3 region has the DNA TGTGCCAAAGGGGGCGTTGGGACTAATGAAAAACTGTTTTTT.

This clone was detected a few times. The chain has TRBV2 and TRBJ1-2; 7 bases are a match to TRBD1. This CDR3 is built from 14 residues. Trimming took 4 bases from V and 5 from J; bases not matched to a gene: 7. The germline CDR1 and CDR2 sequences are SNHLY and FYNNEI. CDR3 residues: CASSGTGGRYGYTF. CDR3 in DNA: TGTGCCAGCAGTGGGACAGGAGGAAGATATGGCTACACCTTC.

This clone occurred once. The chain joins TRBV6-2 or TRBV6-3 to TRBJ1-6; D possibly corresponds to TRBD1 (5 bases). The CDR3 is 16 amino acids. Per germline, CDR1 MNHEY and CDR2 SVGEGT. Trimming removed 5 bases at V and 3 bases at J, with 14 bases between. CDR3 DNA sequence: TGTGCCAGCAGTCGATTAGGGGCCAACTATAATTCACCCCTCCACTTT. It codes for CASSRLGANYNSPLHF.

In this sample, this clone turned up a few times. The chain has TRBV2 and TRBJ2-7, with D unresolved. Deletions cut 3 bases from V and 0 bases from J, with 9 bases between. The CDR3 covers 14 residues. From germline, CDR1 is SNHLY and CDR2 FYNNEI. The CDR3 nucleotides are TGTGCCAGCAGTGATAAACAGTACTCCTACGAGCAGTACTTC. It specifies CASSDKQYSYEQYF.